This TCR beta chain was identified in a study of T cells in Graves' hyperthyroidism and ophthalmopathy. General study findings and limits: A median 6.5 months before onset, the model predicted ophthalmopathy. Ophthalmopathy and stable hyperthyroidism were told apart by a 13 V-J model.

Cells are PBMCs isolated from about 10 ml of fresh blood. RNA transcripts yielded amplified TCR beta CDR3 regions. With the HTBI primer set, the TCR CDR3 went through a first round of RT-PCR. TCRdb reanalysed the multiplex PCR reads using MiXCR and keeps one entry per CDR3 protein. The table includes 600,000 to 650,000 distinct CDR3 sequences, less than 25% detected once. This clonotype was detected ten times or more. Its antigen is as yet unknown. J gave up 8 bases and V 5 bases, and 8 bases lay outside the gene matches. Germline V gene sequence: CDR1 SEHNR, CDR2 FQNEAQ (reference sequence). The CDR3 loop spans 13 amino acids.

The receptor was isolated from a man aged 30 to 39 with Graves' ophthalmopathy. The sample consisted of blood. The chain recombines TRBV7-9 with TRBJ1-2; the match to TRBD1 covers 7 bases. The CDR3 loop is CASSPRTGEGYTF. DNA for the CDR3: TGTGCCAGCAGCCCCCGGACAGGCGAAGGCTACACCTTC.